This TCR delta chain was obtained from a study of gamma-delta T cells after stem cell transplantation. The germline V gene has CDR1 GEAIGNYY and CDR2 EKD. The CDR3 runs 19 residues. After removal of 2 bases from V and 4 bases from J, the junction contained 15 bases not matched to a gene. This clone qualifies as medium-sized. TCRdb re-called the RT-PCR reads via CATT. In the table there are approximately 2,700 delta-chain clones, roughly a fifth of which are singletons. This chain connects TRDV2 to TRDJ1, with 13 bases fitting TRDD3. This TCR was sampled from a human donor. It is not recorded whose cells these are; they may come from a transplant donor. The sequencing sample was made of gamma-delta T cells. CDR3 amino acids: CACDNIPTGGYDTGDKLIF. CDR3 DNA sequence: TGTGCCTGTGACAATATCCCTACTGGGGGATACGATACGGGCGATAAACTCATCTTT.